These T cell receptor beta chains were read from a single sample in a study of T cells in Graves' hyperthyroidism and ophthalmopathy. One entry per CDR3 protein, called by TCRdb with MiXCR from the multiplex PCR reads. The sample holds 500,000 to 750,000 distinct CDR3 sequences, approximately 15% seen once. The sequenced sample consisted of blood. These receptors came from a woman between 18 and 30 years old with Graves' ophthalmopathy. Each CDR3 is given with its conserved first and last residue. The D gene is left open where the match is weak. Only part of the rows carry a size: once, few, many, or a class if the clone is expanded.

size: -; J: TRBJ2-5; D: TRBD2; V: TRBV19; CDR3: CASSISAGHQETQYF; DNA: TGTGCCAGTAGTATTTCAGCGGGACACCAAGAGACCCAGTACTTC
size: many; J: TRBJ2-1; D: TRBD2; V: TRBV7-8; CDR3: CASRDLTSGRPQGNEQFF; DNA: TGTGCCAGCAGGGACCTGACTAGCGGGAGGCCACAAGGGAATGAGCAGTTCTTC
size: -; J: TRBJ2-1; D: TRBD2; V: TRBV5-4; CDR3: CASSWGTSRSSYNEQFF; DNA: TGTGCCAGCAGCTGGGGGACTAGCCGAAGCTCCTACAATGAGCAGTTCTTC
size: many; J: TRBJ2-5; D: TRBD2; V: TRBV14; CDR3: CASSQAGRESQYF; DNA: TGTGCCAGCAGCCAAGCGGGGAGGGAGTCCCAGTACTTC
size: many; J: TRBJ1-2; D: -; V: TRBV6-1; CDR3: CASSRGYGYTF; DNA: TGTGCCAGCAGTAGGGGCTATGGCTACACCTTC
size: -; J: TRBJ1-6; D: -; V: TRBV20-1; CDR3: CSAPRPGVANSPLHF; DNA: TGCAGTGCTCCCCGTCCAGGGGTTGCGAATTCACCCCTCCACTTT
size: many; J: TRBJ1-6; D: TRBD1; V: TRBV4-3; CDR3: CASSQESDRNSPLHF; DNA: TGCGCCAGCAGCCAAGAATCGGACAGGAATTCACCCCTCCACTTT
size: -; J: TRBJ2-1; D: -; V: TRBV5-6; CDR3: CASSQTSSGRMGNEQFF; DNA: TGTGCCAGCAGCCAAACTTCGTCCGGGAGAATGGGCAATGAGCAGTTCTTC
size: -; J: TRBJ2-5; D: TRBD2; V: TRBV28; CDR3: CASSLWTSQETQYF; DNA: TGTGCCAGCAGTCTCTGGACTAGCCAAGAGACCCAGTACTTC
size: few; J: TRBJ1-5; D: -; V: TRBV28; CDR3: CASSWPNSNQPQHF; DNA: TGTGCCAGCAGTTGGCCCAATAGCAATCAGCCCCAGCATTTT
size: many; J: TRBJ2-3; D: -; V: TRBV27; CDR3: CASSLMGQRTDTQYF; DNA: TGTGCCAGCAGTTTAATGGGGCAGCGCACAGATACGCAGTATTTT
size: -; J: TRBJ1-3; D: TRBD1; V: TRBV28; CDR3: CASSAAGTGAGNTIYF; DNA: TGTGCCAGCAGTGCGGCCGGGACAGGGGCCGGAAACACCATATATTTT
size: -; J: TRBJ2-1; D: -; V: TRBV11-2; CDR3: CASSLGRGRAKIGSYNEQFF; DNA: TGTGCCAGCAGCTTAGGAAGGGGGAGGGCTAAGATCGGGTCCTACAATGAGCAGTTCTTC
size: many; J: TRBJ2-3; D: -; V: TRBV15; CDR3: CASGGLVSPSTDTQYF; DNA: TGTGCCTCAGGCGGGTTGGTGAGTCCTAGCACAGATACGCAGTATTTT
size: many; J: TRBJ2-2; D: TRBD1; V: TRBV7-3; CDR3: CASSPHGGTGATGELFF; DNA: TGTGCCAGCAGCCCCCACGGGGGGACAGGGGCAACCGGGGAGCTGTTTTTT
size: -; J: TRBJ1-1; D: -; V: TRBV18; CDR3: CASSPPKGQGPNTEAFF; DNA: TGTGCCAGCTCACCACCGAAGGGGCAGGGACCGAACACTGAAGCTTTCTTT
size: few; J: TRBJ2-2; D: -; V: TRBV10-3; CDR3: CAISQQNTGELFF; DNA: TGTGCCATCAGCCAACAGAACACCGGGGAGCTGTTTTTT
size: many; J: TRBJ1-4; D: TRBD1; V: TRBV7-9; CDR3: CASSRTGINEKLFF; DNA: TGTGCCAGCAGTCGGACAGGGATAAATGAAAAACTGTTTTTT
size: many; J: TRBJ2-4; D: TRBD1; V: TRBV3-1; CDR3: CASSQSWGTGRNIQYF; DNA: TGTGCCAGCAGCCAAAGCTGGGGGACAGGTCGGAACATTCAGTACTTC
size: few; J: TRBJ2-1; D: TRBD2; V: TRBV20-1; CDR3: CSARSPGGRAVNEQFF; DNA: TGCAGTGCTAGGTCTCCGGGGGGGAGGGCCGTCAATGAGCAGTTCTTC
size: -; J: TRBJ2-7; D: TRBD1; V: TRBV5-1; CDR3: CASRGTQGAGYEQYF; DNA: TGCGCCAGCAGGGGAACACAGGGGGCGGGATACGAGCAGTACTTC
size: many; J: TRBJ1-1; D: TRBD1; V: TRBV7-2; CDR3: CASSLRGTGNTEAFF; DNA: TGTGCCAGCAGCTTACGAGGGACAGGGAACACTGAAGCTTTCTTT
size: many; J: TRBJ2-7; D: -; V: TRBV19; CDR3: CASSTTSSAGEQYF; DNA: TGTGCCAGTAGTACCACCTCTAGCGCTGGTGAGCAGTACTTC
size: many; J: TRBJ2-1; D: TRBD2; V: TRBV28; CDR3: CASSHLLAGDGGEQFF; DNA: TGTGCCAGCAGCCACTTGCTAGCGGGAGACGGCGGTGAGCAGTTCTTC
size: many; J: TRBJ1-2; D: -; V: TRBV5-1; CDR3: CASSLVAGDGYTF; DNA: TGCGCCAGCAGCTTGGTCGCAGGGGACGGCTACACCTTC
size: many; J: TRBJ2-1; D: -; V: TRBV28; CDR3: CASSLTGISVEQFF; DNA: TGTGCCAGCAGTTTAACAGGGATTTCTGTTGAGCAGTTCTTC
size: -; J: TRBJ1-6; D: TRBD1; V: TRBV5-6; CDR3: CASSLVQGSSSPLHF; DNA: TGTGCCAGCAGCTTGGTACAGGGGTCAAGTTCACCCCTCCACTTT
size: -; J: TRBJ2-2; D: TRBD1; V: TRBV6-6; CDR3: CASSYWTGGGELFF; DNA: TGTGCCAGCAGTTACTGGACAGGGGGGGGGGAGCTGTTTTTT
size: many; J: TRBJ2-6; D: -; V: TRBV10-3; CDR3: CAISEPSGANVLTF; DNA: TGTGCCATCAGTGAACCCTCTGGGGCCAACGTCCTGACTTTC
size: few; J: TRBJ2-3; D: TRBD1; V: TRBV29-1; CDR3: CSGRQGGDTQYF; DNA: TGCAGCGGGCGACAGGGGGGAGATACGCAGTATTTT
size: many; J: TRBJ1-1; D: TRBD1; V: TRBV6-5; CDR3: CASSYGQGGFYDKAFF; DNA: TGTGCCAGCAGTTATGGACAGGGTGGATTCTATGATAAAGCTTTCTTT
size: many; J: TRBJ1-5; D: -; V: TRBV5-6; CDR3: CASSLVSNTNQPQHF; DNA: TGTGCCAGCAGCTTGGTTTCTAACACCAATCAGCCCCAGCATTTT
size: many; J: TRBJ1-5; D: -; V: TRBV11-3; CDR3: CASSLGSRQGTSNQPQHF; DNA: TGTGCCAGCAGCTTAGGATCCCGTCAGGGGACTAGCAATCAGCCCCAGCATTTT
size: many; J: TRBJ2-3; D: TRBD1; V: TRBV5-6; CDR3: CASSPEPRGLGDTQYF; DNA: TGTGCCAGCAGCCCGGAGCCCAGGGGGCTTGGTGATACGCAGTATTTT
size: many; J: TRBJ2-2; D: TRBD2; V: TRBV6-1; CDR3: CASIAGHANTGELFF; DNA: TGTGCCAGCATAGCGGGACACGCGAACACCGGGGAGCTGTTTTTT
size: -; J: TRBJ2-7; D: -; V: TRBV12-3/TRBV12-4; CDR3: CASRGGGLREQYF; DNA: TGTGCCAGCAGGGGGGGGGGCCTAAGGGAGCAGTACTTC
size: -; J: TRBJ1-3; D: -; V: TRBV20-1; CDR3: CSVLQGTGNTIYF; DNA: TGCAGTGTACTCCAGGGGACTGGAAACACCATATATTTT
size: many; J: TRBJ2-1; D: TRBD2; V: TRBV11-3; CDR3: CASSLDAGGPYNEQFF; DNA: TGTGCCAGCAGCTTAGATGCGGGAGGGCCCTACAATGAGCAGTTCTTC
size: many; J: TRBJ2-5; D: -; V: TRBV28; CDR3: CASSLVGAKYQETQYF; DNA: TGTGCCAGCAGTTTAGTCGGGGCTAAGTACCAAGAGACCCAGTACTTC
size: -; J: TRBJ2-1; D: -; V: TRBV4-1; CDR3: CASSQGQAGDNEQFF; DNA: TGCGCCAGCAGCCAAGGACAAGCGGGCGACAATGAGCAGTTCTTC
size: -; J: TRBJ2-1; D: TRBD2; V: TRBV6-2/TRBV6-3; CDR3: CASSYSGRGTEQFF; DNA: TGTGCCAGCAGTTACTCGGGGAGGGGCACTGAGCAGTTCTTC
size: few; J: TRBJ1-4; D: -; V: TRBV7-9; CDR3: CASSLENEKLFF; DNA: TGTGCCAGCAGCTTGGAAAATGAAAAACTGTTTTTT
size: many; J: TRBJ1-4; D: -; V: TRBV30; CDR3: CAWRHDGLSEKLFF; DNA: TGTGCCTGGAGACACGACGGACTTAGTGAAAAACTGTTTTTT
size: -; J: TRBJ2-5; D: TRBD2; V: TRBV7-9; CDR3: CASSLFAGDLETQYF; DNA: TGTGCCAGCAGCCTCTTCGCGGGGGATTTAGAGACCCAGTACTTC
size: many; J: TRBJ2-5; D: -; V: TRBV27; CDR3: CASSLTQNQETQYF; DNA: TGTGCCAGCAGTTTGACGCAAAACCAAGAGACCCAGTACTTC
size: many; J: TRBJ2-5; D: -; V: TRBV28; CDR3: CASSPIVVSGGETQYF; DNA: TGTGCCAGCAGCCCCATTGTAGTTAGTGGGGGGGAGACCCAGTACTTC
size: few; J: TRBJ2-5; D: TRBD2; V: TRBV28; CDR3: CASTGTSGPQETQYF; DNA: TGTGCCAGCACCGGGACTAGCGGGCCTCAAGAGACCCAGTACTTC
size: -; J: TRBJ2-1; D: -; V: TRBV13; CDR3: CASSANRDSPTYNEQFF; DNA: TGTGCCAGCAGCGCGAACCGGGACTCTCCTACGTACAATGAGCAGTTCTTC
size: many; J: TRBJ2-7; D: TRBD2; V: TRBV6-2/TRBV6-3; CDR3: CATDVGLAGTYEQYF; DNA: TGTGCCACCGACGTGGGACTAGCGGGAACCTACGAGCAGTACTTC